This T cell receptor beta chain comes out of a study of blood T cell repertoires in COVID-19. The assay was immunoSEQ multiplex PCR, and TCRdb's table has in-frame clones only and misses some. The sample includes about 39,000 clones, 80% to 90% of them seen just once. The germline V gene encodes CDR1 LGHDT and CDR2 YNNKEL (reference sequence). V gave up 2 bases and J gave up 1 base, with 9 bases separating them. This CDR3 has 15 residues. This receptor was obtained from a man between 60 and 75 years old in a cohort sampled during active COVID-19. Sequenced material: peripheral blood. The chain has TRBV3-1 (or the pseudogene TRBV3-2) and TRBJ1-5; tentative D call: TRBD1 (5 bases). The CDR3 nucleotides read TGTGCCAGCAGCCAAACCCAGGGCAGCAATCAGCCCCAGCATTTT. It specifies CASSQTQGSNQPQHF.